A single sample is the source of the 9 T cell receptor beta chains below, sequenced in a study of T cell therapy after organ transplantation (dated by TCRdb to about 2019). The library relied on the immunoSEQ multiplex PCR assay. This is the immuneACCESS table as TCRdb keeps it, with only in-frame sequences that have V and J called. A part of the clones is gone; compared with another copy, unresolved V genes explain less than half, and the rest is unexplained. The sample table holds around 19,000 clones, of which roughly 89% were seen once. Under 45% of the sample is held by the ten biggest clonotypes. Interpreted using the paper, the time point label stands for: 20-29 weeks after completion of therapy. What these receptors recognize is not known. Sequenced here: CD8+ T cells from blood, sampled after autologous CMV-specific T cell therapy. The receptors here all came from a human patient who had received a solid organ transplant and had CMV disease. Where a transplant has occurred, the graft donor may have supplied some of the T cells.

The table lists this clone with a count of one. The chain carries TRBV9 and TRBJ2-7, with 11 bases aligning to TRBD2. Germline values: CDR1 SGDLS, CDR2 YYNGEE. The CDR3 loop spans 15 amino acids. Trimming took 3 bases from V and 5 from J; bases not matched to a gene: 7. The CDR3, as DNA: TGTGCCAGCAGCGGCACTAGCGGGGGTGTTAACGAGCAGTACTTC. This codes for CASSGTSGGVNEQYF.

The chain has TRBV21-1 and TRBJ2-7. TRBV21-1 is described as a pseudogene. CDR3 size: 12 residues. CDR3 bases: TGTGCCAGCAGCAAGACCAAGGGCGAGCAGTACTTC. Translation: CASSKTKGEQYF.

The chain couples TRBV5-6 to TRBJ1-1; D gene unclear. V shed 3 bases and J shed 0 bases, with 21 bases lying between them. CDR3 length: 18 residues. Germline V lookup: CDR1 SGHDT, CDR2 YYEEEE. CDR3 region: CASSSREQQVYMNTEAFF. In nucleotides, the CDR3 is TGTGCCAGCAGCTCAAGGGAACAGCAGGTTTACATGAACACTGAAGCTTTCTTT. The full variable domain, rest sourced from reference TRBV5-6 and TRBJ1-1, is DAGVTQSPTHLIKTRGQQVTLRCSPKSGHDTVSWYQQALGQGPQFIFQYYEEEERQRGNFPDRFSGHQFPNYSSELNVNALLLGDSALYLCASSSREQQVYMNTEAFFGQGTRLTVV.

The J gene is TRBJ2-1, the V gene TRBV5-1, with TRBD1 matching 9 bases. CDR3 length: 13 residues. Trimming at V came to 4 bases and at J to 6 bases, leaving 2 bases not matched to a gene. Germline V CDR1 and CDR2: SGHRS, YFSETQ. CDR3 DNA: TGCGCCAGCAGCGGGGGACAGGGCAATGAGCAGTTCTTC. Translated, it gives CASSGGQGNEQFF. The full variable domain, completed using reference TRBV5-1 and TRBJ2-1, is KAGVTQTPRYLIKTRGQQVTLSCSPISGHRSVSWYQQTPGQGLQFLFEYFSETQRNKGNFPGRFSGRQFSNSRSEMNVSTLELGDSALYLCASSGGQGNEQFFGPGTRLTVL.

The rearrangement uses TRBV9 and TRBJ2-1; D not certain. Trimming cost V 0 bases and J 2 bases, with 0 bases left between them. The CDR3 totals 12 residues. Germline CDR1 is SGDLS and CDR2 is YYNGEE. The CDR3 region is CASSVAYNEQFF. Written as DNA, the CDR3 is TGTGCCAGCAGCGTAGCCTACAATGAGCAGTTCTTC.

This clone was seen only a few times. The J gene is TRBJ2-1, the V gene TRBV28; no clear D gene. The CDR3 extends over 15 amino acids. V was clipped by 5 bases and J by 7 bases, with 18 bases between them. Germline loops: CDR1 MDHEN, CDR2 SYDVKM. The CDR3 sequence: CASSPWTSKVNEQFF. Here the CDR3 DNA reads TGTGCCAGCAGTCCGTGGACCTCAAAGGTAAATGAGCAGTTCTTC. Together with reference TRBV28 and TRBJ2-1, the CDR3 gives the full variable domain: DVKVTQSSRYLVKRTGEKVFLECVQDMDHENMFWYRQDPGLGLRLIYFSYDVKMKEKGDIPEGYSVSREKKERFSLILESASTNQTSMYLCASSPWTSKVNEQFFGPGTRLTVL.

The chain links TRBV7-9 to TRBJ1-5, with D possibly TRBD1 on 5 matching bases. Germline V gives CDR1 SEHNR, CDR2 FQNEAQ (reference sequence). This CDR3 has 14 residues. V was trimmed by 5 bases and J by 7 bases, leaving 15 bases between them. The CDR3 protein is CASSIVGGGQPQHF. CDR3 DNA sequence: TGTGCCAGCAGCATCGTCGGGGGAGGCCAGCCCCAGCATTTT.

The chain combines TRBV30 with TRBJ2-1; 9 nucleotides line up with TRBD1. The CDR3 length is 16 residues. CDR1 is GTSNPN and CDR2 is SVGIG in the germline V gene (reference sequence). V lost 4 bases to trimming and J lost 8 bases; unmatched junction nucleotides: 15. The CDR3 sequence is CAWTRTGAGSVDEQFF. DNA of the CDR3: TGTGCCTGGACGCGGACAGGGGCAGGGTCAGTCGATGAGCAGTTCTTC.

The gene calls are TRBV9 and TRBJ1-2; D is possibly TRBD1 (5 bases). The germline CDR1 and CDR2 sequences are SGDLS and YYNGEE. Trimming cost V 3 bases and J 5 bases, with 5 bases left between them. The CDR3 totals 11 residues. CDR3 sequence: CASSAGYGYTF. The CDR3 DNA sequence: TGTGCCAGCAGCGCAGGGTATGGCTACACCTTC.